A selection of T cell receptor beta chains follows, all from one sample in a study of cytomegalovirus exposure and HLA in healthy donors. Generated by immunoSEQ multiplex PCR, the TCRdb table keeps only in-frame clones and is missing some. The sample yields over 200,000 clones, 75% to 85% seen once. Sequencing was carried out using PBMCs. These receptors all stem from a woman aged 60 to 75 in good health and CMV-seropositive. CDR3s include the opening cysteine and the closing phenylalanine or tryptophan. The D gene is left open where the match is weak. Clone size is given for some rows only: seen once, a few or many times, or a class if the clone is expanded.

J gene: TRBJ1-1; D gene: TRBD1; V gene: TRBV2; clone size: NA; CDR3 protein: CASSEAGGVTEAFF; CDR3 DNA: TGTGCCAGCAGTGAGGCAGGGGGTGTGACTGAAGCTTTCTTT
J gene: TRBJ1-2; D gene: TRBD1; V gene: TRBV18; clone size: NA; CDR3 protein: CASSRGPGQGDGYTF; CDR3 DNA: TGTGCCAGCTCACGCGGACCGGGACAGGGGGATGGCTACACCTTC
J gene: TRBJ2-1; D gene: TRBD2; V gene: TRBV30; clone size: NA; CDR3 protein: CAWSVREVQFF; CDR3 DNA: TGTGCCTGGAGTGTACGGGAGGTGCAGTTCTTC
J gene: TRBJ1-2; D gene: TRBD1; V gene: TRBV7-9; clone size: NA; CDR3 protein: CASSSLTGTAGYTF; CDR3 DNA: TGTGCCAGCAGCTCGTTAACCGGGACAGCTGGCTACACCTTC
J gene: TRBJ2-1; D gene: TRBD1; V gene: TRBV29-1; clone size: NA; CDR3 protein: CSVALGQGEQFF; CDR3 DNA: TGCAGCGTTGCTCTCGGACAGGGTGAGCAGTTCTTC
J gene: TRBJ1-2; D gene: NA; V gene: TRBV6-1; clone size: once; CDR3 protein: CASSVTPPGRGGYTF; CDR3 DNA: TGTGCCAGCAGTGTGACCCCACCTGGGCGTGGTGGCTACACCTTC
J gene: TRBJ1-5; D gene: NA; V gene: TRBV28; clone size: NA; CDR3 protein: CASRQNSNQPQHF; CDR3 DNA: TGTGCCAGCAGACAGAATAGCAATCAGCCCCAGCATTTT
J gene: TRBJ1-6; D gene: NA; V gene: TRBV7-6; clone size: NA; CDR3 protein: CASSSGQFGRNSPLHF; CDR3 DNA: TGTGCCAGCAGCAGCGGACAATTCGGGAGAAATTCACCCCTCCACTTT
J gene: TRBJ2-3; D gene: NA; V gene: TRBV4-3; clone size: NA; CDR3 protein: CASSLSGMGGTQYF; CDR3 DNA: TGCGCCAGCAGCCTTAGCGGTATGGGCGGTACGCAGTATTTT
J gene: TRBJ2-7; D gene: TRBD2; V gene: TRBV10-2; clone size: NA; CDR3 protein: CASSEGPSGVYEQYF; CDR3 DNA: TGCGCCAGCAGTGAGGGTCCTAGCGGGGTATACGAGCAGTACTTC
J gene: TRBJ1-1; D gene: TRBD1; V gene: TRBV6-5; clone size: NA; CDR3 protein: CASSYETGGWAFF; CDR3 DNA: TGTGCCAGCAGTTACGAGACAGGGGGCTGGGCTTTCTTT
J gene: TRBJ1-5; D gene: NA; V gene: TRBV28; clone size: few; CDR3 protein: CASSRGQISNQPQHF; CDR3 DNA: TGTGCCAGCAGCCGTGGACAAATTAGCAATCAGCCCCAGCATTTT
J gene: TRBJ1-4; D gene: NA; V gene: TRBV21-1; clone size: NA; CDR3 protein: CASRGEKLFF; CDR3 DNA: TGTGCCAGCCGGGGTGAAAAACTGTTTTTT
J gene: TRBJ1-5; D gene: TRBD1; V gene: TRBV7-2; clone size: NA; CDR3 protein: CASSSRDRVRGQPQHF; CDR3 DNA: TGTGCCAGCAGCTCCCGGGACAGGGTGAGGGGGCAGCCCCAGCATTTT
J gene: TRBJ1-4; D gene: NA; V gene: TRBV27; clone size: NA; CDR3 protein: CASRQWLNEKLFF; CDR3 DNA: TGTGCCAGCAGACAGTGGCTTAATGAAAAACTGTTTTTT
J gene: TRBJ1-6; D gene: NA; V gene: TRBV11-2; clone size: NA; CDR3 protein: CASSRIYNSPLHF; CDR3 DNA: TGTGCCAGCAGCCGTATCTATAATTCACCCCTCCACTTT
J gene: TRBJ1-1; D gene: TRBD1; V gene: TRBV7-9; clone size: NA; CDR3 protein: CASSPGSGGRDTEAFF; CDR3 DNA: TGTGCCAGCAGCCCCGGGTCAGGGGGTCGGGACACTGAAGCTTTCTTT
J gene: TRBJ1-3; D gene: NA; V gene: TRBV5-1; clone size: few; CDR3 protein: CASSEANAGNTIYF; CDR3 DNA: TGCGCCAGCAGCGAAGCAAATGCTGGAAACACCATATATTTT
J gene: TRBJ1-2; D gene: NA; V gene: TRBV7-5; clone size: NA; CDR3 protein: CVRSPGSAGGDLYGYTF; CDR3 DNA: TGTGTCAGAAGCCCGGGCTCTGCGGGGGGGGATCTCTATGGCTACACCTTC
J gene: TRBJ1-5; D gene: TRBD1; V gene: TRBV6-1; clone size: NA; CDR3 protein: CASRGQGGYQPQHF; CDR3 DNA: TGTGCCAGCAGGGGACAGGGAGGTTATCAGCCCCAGCATTTT
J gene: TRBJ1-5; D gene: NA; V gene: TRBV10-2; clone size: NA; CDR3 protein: CASSERRRGQPQHF; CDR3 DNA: TGCGCCAGCAGTGAGCGAAGACGAGGTCAGCCCCAGCATTTT
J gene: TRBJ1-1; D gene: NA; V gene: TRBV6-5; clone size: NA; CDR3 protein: CASSGPASTEAFF; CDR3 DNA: TGTGCCAGCAGTGGGCCTGCCAGCACTGAAGCTTTCTTT
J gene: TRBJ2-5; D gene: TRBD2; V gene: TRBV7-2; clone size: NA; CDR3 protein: CASRTLGGGQETQYF; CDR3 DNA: TGTGCCAGCAGGACCCTGGGCGGGGGGCAAGAGACCCAGTACTTC